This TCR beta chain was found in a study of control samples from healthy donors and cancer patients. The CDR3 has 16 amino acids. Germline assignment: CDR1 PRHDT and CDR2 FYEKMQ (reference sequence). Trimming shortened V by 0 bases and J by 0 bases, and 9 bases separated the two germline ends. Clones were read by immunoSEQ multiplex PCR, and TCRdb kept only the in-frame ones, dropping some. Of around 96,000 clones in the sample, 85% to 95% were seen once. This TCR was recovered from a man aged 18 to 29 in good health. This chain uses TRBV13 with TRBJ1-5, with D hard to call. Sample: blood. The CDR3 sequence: CASSLGHGGSNQPQHF. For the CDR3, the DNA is TGTGCCAGCAGCTTAGGCCATGGTGGTAGCAATCAGCCCCAGCATTTT.